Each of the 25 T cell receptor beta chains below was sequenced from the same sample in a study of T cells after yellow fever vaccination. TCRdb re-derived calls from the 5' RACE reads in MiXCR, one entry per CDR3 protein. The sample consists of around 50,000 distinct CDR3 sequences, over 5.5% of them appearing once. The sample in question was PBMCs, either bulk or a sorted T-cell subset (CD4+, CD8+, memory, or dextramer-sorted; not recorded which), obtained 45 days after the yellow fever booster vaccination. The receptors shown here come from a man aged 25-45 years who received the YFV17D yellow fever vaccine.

The CDR3 sequence: CASSRQGANTEAFF. CDR3 DNA: TGTGCCAGCAGCAGACAGGGAGCGAACACTGAAGCTTTCTTT. This chain joins TRBV12-3 or TRBV12-4 and TRBJ1-1, with 7 bases that match TRBD1. CDR3 length: 14 residues. V gave up 6 bases and J gave up 1 base; unmatched junction bases: 5.

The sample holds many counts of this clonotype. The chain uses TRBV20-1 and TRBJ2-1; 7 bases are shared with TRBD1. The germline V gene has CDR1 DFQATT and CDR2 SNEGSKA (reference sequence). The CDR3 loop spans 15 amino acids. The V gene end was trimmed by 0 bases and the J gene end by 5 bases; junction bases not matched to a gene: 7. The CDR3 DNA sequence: TGCAGTGCTAGAGATTTGGCAGGGGGAGACAATGAGCAGTTCTTC. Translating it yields CSARDLAGGDNEQFF.

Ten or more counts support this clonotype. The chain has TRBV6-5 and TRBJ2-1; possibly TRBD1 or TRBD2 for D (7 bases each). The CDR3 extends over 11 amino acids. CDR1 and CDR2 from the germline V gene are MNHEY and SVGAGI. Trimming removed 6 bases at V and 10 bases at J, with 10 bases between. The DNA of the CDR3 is TGTGCCAGCAGCCAGGGGGGGGAGCAGTTCTTC. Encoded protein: CASSQGGEQFF.

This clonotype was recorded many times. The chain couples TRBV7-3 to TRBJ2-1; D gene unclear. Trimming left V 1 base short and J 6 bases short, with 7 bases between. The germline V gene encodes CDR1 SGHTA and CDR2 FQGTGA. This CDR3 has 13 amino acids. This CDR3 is CASSLSLANEQFF. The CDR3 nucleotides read TGTGCCAGCAGCTTAAGTTTAGCCAATGAGCAGTTCTTC.

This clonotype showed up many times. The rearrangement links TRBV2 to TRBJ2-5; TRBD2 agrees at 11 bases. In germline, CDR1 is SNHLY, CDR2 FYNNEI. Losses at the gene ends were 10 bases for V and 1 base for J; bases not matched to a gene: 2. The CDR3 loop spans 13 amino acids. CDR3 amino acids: CAIGTSGQETQYF. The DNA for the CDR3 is TGTGCCATCGGGACTAGCGGCCAAGAGACCCAGTACTTC.

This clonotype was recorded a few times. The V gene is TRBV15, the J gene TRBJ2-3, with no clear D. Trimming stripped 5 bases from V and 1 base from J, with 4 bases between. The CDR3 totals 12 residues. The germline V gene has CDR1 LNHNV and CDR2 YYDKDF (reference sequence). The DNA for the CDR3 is TGTGCCACCAGCTTCCGCACAGATACGCAGTATTTT. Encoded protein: CATSFRTDTQYF. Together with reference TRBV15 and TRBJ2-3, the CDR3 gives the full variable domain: DAMVIQNPRYQVTQFGKPVTLSCSQTLNHNVMYWYQQKSSQAPKLLFHYYDKDFNNEADTPDNFQSRRPNTSFCFLDIRSPGLGDTAMYLCATSFRTDTQYFGPGTRLTVL.

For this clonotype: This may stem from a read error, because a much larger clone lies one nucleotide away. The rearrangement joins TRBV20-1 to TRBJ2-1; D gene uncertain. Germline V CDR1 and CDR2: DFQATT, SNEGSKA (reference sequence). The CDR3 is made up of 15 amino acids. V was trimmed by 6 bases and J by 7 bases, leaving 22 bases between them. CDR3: CSATHGTLKGNEQFF. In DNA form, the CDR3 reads TGCAGTGCAACTCATGGCACTTTGAAAGGGAATGAGCAGTTCTTC.

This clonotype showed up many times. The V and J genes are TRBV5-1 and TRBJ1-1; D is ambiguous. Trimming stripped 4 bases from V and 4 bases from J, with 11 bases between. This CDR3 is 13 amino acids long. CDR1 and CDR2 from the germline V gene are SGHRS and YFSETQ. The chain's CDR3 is CASSRGSSTEAFF. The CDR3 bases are TGCGCCAGCAGCCGAGGGAGTAGCACTGAAGCTTTCTTT.

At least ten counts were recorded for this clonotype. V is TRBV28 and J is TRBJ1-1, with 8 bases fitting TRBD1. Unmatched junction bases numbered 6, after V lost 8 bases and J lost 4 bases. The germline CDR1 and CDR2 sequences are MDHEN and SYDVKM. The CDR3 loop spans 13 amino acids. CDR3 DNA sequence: TGTGCCAGCGAGCAGGGGGCGGTCACTGAAGCTTTCTTT. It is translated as CASEQGAVTEAFF.

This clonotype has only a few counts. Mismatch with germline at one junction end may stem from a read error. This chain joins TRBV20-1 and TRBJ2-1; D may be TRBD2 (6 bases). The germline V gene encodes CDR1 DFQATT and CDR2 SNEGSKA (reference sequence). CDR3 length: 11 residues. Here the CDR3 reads CGGNRYNEQFF. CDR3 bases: TGTGGGGGGAACAGGTACAATGAGCAGTTCTTC.

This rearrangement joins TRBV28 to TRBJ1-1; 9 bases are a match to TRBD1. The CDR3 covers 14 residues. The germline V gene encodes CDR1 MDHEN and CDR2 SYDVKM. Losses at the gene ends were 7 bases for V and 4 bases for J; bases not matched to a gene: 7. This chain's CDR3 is CASKQTGGVTEAFF. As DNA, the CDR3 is TGTGCCAGCAAACAAACAGGGGGCGTCACTGAAGCTTTCTTT.

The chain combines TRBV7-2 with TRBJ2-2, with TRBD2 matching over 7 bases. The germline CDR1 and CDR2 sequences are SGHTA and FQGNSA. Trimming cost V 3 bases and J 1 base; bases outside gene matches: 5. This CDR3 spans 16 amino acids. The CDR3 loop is CASSLSSGWNTGELFF. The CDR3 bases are TGTGCCAGCAGCTTGTCTAGCGGTTGGAACACCGGGGAGCTGTTTTTT. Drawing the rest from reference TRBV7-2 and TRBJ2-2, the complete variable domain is GAGVSQSPSNKVTEKGKDVELRCDPISGHTALYWYRQSLGQGLEFLIYFQGNSAPDKSGLPSDRFSAERTGGSVSTLTIQRTQQEDSAVYLCASSLSSGWNTGELFFGEGSRLTVL.

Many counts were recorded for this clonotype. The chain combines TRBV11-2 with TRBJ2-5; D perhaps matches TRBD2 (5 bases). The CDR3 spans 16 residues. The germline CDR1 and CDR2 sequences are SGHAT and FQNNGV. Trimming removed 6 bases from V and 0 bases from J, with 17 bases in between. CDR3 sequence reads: CASSSYDGLHQETQYF. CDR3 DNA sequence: TGTGCCAGCAGTTCTTACGATGGACTGCACCAAGAGACCCAGTACTTC.

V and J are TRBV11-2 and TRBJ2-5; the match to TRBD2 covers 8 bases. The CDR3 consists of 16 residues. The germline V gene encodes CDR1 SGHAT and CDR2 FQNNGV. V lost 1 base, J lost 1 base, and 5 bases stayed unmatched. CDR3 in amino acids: CASSLVGGGSQETQYF. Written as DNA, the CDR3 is TGTGCCAGCAGCTTAGTAGGCGGGGGGTCCCAAGAGACCCAGTACTTC.

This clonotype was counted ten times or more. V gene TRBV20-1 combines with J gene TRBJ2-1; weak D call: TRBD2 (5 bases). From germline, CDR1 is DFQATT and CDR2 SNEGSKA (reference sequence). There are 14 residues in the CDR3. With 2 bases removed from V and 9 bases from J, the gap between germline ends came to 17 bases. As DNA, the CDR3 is TGCAGTGCTAGATCTGGCGGAAGGGAGATTGAGCAGTTCTTC. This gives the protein CSARSGGREIEQFF.

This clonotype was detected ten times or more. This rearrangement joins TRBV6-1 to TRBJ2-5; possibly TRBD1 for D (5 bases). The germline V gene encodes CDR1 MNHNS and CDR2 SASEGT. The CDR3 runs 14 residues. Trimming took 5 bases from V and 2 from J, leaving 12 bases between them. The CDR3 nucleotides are TGTGCCAGCAGTACGACAGCCATTCAAGAGACCCAGTACTTC. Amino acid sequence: CASSTTAIQETQYF.

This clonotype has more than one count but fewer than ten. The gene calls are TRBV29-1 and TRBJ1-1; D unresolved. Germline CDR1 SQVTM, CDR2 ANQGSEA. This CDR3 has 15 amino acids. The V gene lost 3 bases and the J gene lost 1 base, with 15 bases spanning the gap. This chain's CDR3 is CSVDVVQDPNTEAFF. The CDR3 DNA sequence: TGCAGCGTTGACGTAGTTCAGGACCCGAACACTGAAGCTTTCTTT.

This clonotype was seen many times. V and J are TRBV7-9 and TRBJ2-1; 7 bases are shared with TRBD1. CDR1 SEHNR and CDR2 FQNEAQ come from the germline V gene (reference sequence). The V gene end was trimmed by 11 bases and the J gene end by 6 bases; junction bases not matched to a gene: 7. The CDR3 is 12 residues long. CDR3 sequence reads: CASEKGANEQFF. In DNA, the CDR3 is TGTGCCTCCGAGAAGGGGGCCAATGAGCAGTTCTTC.

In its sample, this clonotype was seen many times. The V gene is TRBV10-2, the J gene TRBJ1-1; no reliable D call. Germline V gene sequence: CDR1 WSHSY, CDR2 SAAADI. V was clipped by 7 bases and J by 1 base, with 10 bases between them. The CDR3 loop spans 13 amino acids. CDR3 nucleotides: TGCGCCAGCACTGAACCCGGGAACACTGAAGCTTTCTTT. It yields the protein CASTEPGNTEAFF.

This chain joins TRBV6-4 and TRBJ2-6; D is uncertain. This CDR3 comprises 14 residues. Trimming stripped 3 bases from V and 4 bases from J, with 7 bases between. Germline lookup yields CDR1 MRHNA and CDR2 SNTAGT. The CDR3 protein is CASSEGTGANVLTF. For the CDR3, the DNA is TGTGCCAGCAGTGAGGGAACCGGGGCCAACGTCCTGACTTTC.

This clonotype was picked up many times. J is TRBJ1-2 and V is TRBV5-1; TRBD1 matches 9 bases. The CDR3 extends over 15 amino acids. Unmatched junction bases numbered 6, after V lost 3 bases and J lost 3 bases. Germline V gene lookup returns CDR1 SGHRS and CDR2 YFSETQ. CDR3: CASSWGDRDDYGYTF. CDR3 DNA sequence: TGCGCCAGCAGCTGGGGGGACAGGGATGACTATGGCTACACCTTC.

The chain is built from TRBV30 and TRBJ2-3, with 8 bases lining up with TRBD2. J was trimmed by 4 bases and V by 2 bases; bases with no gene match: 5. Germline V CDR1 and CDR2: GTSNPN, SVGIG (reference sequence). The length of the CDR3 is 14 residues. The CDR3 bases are TGTGCCTGGAGTAGCGGGGGATTAGCAGATACGCAGTATTTT. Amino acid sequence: CAWSSGGLADTQYF.

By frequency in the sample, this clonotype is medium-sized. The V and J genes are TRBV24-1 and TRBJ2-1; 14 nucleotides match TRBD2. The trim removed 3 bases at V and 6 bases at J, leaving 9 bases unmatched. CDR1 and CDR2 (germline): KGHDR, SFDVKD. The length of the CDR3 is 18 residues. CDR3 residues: CATSDARLAGGRVNEQFF. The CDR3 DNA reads TGTGCCACCAGTGATGCCCGACTAGCGGGAGGGAGGGTCAATGAGCAGTTCTTC.

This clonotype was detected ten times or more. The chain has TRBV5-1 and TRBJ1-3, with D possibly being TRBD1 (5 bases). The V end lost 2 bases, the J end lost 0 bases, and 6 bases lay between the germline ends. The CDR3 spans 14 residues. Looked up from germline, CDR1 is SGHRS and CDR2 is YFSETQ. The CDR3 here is CASSLGTSGNTIYF. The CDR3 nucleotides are TGCGCCAGCAGCTTAGGGACCTCTGGAAACACCATATATTTT.

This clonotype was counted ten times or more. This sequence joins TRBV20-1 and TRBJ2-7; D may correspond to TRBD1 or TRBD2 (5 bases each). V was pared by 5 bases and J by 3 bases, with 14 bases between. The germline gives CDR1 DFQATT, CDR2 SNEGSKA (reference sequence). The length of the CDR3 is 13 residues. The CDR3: CSALPGRGYEQYF. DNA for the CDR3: TGCAGTGCTCTCCCGGGACGCGGCTACGAGCAGTACTTC.